These 2 T cell receptor beta chains originate from one sample sequenced in a study of T cell responses to AZD1222 COVID-19 vaccine. Generated by immunoSEQ multiplex PCR, the TCRdb table keeps only in-frame clones and is missing some. This table holds roughly 140,000 clones, around 90% found once. Specimen: peripheral blood, collected on day 0 of AZD1222 vaccination. The receptors stem from an adult in good health.

The chain links TRBV5-1 to TRBJ2-1; D might be TRBD1 (5 bases). The CDR3 consists of 15 residues. The germline V gene has CDR1 SGHRS and CDR2 YFSETQ. V lost 4 bases to trimming and J lost 5 bases, with 16 bases between them. For the CDR3, the DNA is TGCGCCAGCAGCCTGACAGAAACCAGAAACAATGAGCAGTTCTTC. This translates into CASSLTETRNNEQFF.

The rearrangement joins TRBV19 to TRBJ1-1; perhaps TRBD1 as D (5 bases). The V gene lost 5 bases and the J gene lost 1 base, with 11 bases spanning the gap. This CDR3 spans 14 amino acids. Germline values: CDR1 LNHDA, CDR2 SQIVND (reference sequence). The CDR3 DNA follows: TGTGCCAGTAGTTTCGGGGGTCAGAACACTGAAGCTTTCTTT. It specifies CASSFGGQNTEAFF.